This TCR beta chain was documented in a study of T cells after yellow fever vaccination. The authors made TCR cDNA by 5'RACE template switching, adding a universal primer site and UMIs. TCRdb recomputed calls from the 5' RACE reads with MiXCR, one row per CDR3 protein. The sample has about 300,000 distinct CDR3 sequences, around 10% seen once. General observations from the study: Most clones from primary vaccination resurfaced after the booster (approximately 95% CD4, around 90% CD8).

Turning to this clonotype: Its matching antigen is unknown.

In germline, CDR1 is WSHSY, CDR2 SAAADI. The CDR3 runs to 16 residues. V shed 5 bases, J shed 4 bases, and the junction held 9 bases outside the gene matches. The genes are TRBV10-2 and TRBJ2-3, with 10 positions matching TRBD2. The clonotype comes from a man younger than 35 who received the YFV17D yellow fever vaccine. The material was CD4+ T cells sorted from PBMCs, obtained 5 days after the yellow fever booster vaccination. The CDR3 here is CASSLSLAGAPDTQYF. CDR3 coding DNA: TGCGCCAGCAGTTTAAGCCTAGCGGGGGCCCCAGATACGCAGTATTTT.